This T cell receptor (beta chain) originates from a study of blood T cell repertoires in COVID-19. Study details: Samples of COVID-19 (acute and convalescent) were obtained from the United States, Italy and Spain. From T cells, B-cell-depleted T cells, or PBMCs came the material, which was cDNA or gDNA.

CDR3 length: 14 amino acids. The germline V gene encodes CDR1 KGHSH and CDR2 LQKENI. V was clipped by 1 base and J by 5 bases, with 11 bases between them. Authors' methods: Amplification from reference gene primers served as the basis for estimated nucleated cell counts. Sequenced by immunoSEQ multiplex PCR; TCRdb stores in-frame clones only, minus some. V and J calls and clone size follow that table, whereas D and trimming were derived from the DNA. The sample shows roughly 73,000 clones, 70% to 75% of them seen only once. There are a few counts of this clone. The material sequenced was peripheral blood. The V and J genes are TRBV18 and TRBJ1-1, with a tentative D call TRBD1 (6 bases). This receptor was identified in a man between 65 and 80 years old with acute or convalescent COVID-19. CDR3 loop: CASSPLPGVTEAFF. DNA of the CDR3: TGTGCCAGCTCACCACTACCAGGGGTGACTGAAGCTTTCTTT.